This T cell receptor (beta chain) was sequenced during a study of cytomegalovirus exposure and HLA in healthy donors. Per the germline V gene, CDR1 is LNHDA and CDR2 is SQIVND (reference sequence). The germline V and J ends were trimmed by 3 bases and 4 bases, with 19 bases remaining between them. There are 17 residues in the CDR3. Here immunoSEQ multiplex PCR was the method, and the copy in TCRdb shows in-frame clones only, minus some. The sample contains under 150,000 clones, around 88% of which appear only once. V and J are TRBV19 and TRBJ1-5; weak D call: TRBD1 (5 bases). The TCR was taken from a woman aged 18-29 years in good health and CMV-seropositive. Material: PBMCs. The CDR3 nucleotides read TGTGCCAGTAGTATGACTCGTGGCAGGGAGGGAAATCAGCCCCAGCATTTT. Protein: CASSMTRGREGNQPQHF.